The entry that follows covers one TCR beta chain sequence. Its antigen is as yet unknown. Each CDR3 protein is one row after TCRdb ran MiXCR on the RACE reads. The sample lists about 260,000 distinct CDR3 sequences, about 8.1% seen once, with 2% to 3% in the top ten. This CDR3 has 12 residues. Trimming pared 7 bases from V and 4 bases from J, leaving 7 bases between. The V gene's germline CDR1 is ENHRY and CDR2 SYGVKD. This sample was included in a study of human T cells and chemical hapten exposure. Study overall: Sensitization used 2% DPC on around 2 cm by around 2 cm upper inner arm skin.

The study, taken as a whole, reports: Clustering by CDR3 similarity yielded significantly more large clusters from expanded TCRs than controls.

Regarding time point: pre-sensitization, week 0. Regarding treatment: therapeutic diphenylcyclopropenone sensitization with weekly scalp DPC. The authors' total RNA extraction used unfractionated whole blood. Sequenced material: whole blood, taken in connection with sensitization to the hapten diphenylcyclopropenone (DPC). The source is a woman in her thirties or forties with alopecia areata. Some clones in this sample may be carry-over from other donors' samples. V is TRBV10-3 and J is TRBJ2-2; D is uncertain. CDR3 residues: CAINSGTGELFF. CDR3 coding DNA: TGTGCCATCAACTCGGGCACCGGGGAGCTGTTTTTT.